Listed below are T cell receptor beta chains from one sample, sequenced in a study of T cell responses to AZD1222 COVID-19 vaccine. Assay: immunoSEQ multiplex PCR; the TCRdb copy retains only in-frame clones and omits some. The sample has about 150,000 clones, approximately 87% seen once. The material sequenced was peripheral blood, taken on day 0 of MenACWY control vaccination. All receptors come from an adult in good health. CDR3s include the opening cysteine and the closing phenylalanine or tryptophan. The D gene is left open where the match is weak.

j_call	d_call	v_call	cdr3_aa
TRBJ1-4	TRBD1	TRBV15	CATSSQGGTNEKLFF
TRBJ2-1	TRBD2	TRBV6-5	CASSYSPGLLYNEQFF
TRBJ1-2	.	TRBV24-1	CATFGSPGGYTF
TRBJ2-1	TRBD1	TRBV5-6	CASSADRGLSEQFF
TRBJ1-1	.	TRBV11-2	CASSQGLEAFF
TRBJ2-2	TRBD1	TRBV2	CASVDRAGTGELFF
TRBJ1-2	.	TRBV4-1	CASSPPGGKAKLGYGYTF
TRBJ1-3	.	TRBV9	CASSVALGSGNTIYF
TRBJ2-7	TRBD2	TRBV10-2	CASSVSGSSYEQYF
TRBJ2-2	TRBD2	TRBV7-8	CASSWGTSAIEELFF
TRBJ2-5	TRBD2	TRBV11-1	CASSLLAGEETQYF
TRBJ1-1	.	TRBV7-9	CASSLPRQGFKAFF
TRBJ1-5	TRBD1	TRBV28	CASSQGQDISNQPQHF
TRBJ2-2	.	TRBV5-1	CASSLPQGAGELFF
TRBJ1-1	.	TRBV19	CASSLDRGTEAFF
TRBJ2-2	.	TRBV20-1	CSASHLPGELFF
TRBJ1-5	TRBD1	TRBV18	CASSPPTDRGNQPQHF
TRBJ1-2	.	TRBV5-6	CASSSGLFWSYGYTF
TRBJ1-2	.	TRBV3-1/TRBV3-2	CASRPLGPDNGYTF
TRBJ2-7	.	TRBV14	CASSQDRTYEQYF
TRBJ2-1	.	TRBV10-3	CAIRGADTKYNEQFF
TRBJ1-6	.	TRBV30	CAWSETNSPLHF
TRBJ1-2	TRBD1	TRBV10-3	CAISDHRGTGKNTWDGYTF
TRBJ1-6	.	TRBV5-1	CASSPLGATSPLHF
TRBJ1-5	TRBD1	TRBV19	CASSPQGGDQPQHF
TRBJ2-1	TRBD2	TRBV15	CATTSGNYNEQFF
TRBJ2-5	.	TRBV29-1	CSVEDPRGGMWETQYF
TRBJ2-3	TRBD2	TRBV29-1	CSVAGGGATDTQYF
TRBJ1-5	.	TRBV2	CASSERTGNQPQHF